This is a list of T cell receptor beta chains from one sample in a study of response to subunit inactivated influenza vaccine. TCRdb independently ran MiXCR on the RT-PCR reads; one entry per CDR3 protein. The sample holds 450,000 to 600,000 distinct CDR3 sequences, 7.5% to 8.5% seen once. The material was PBMCs from blood, obtained around 2 years after vaccination. The receptors shown here come from a man between 50 and 69 years old who received an inactivated influenza vaccine. Both conserved end residues are part of each CDR3. Each record gives: V gene, clone size, J gene, D gene, CDR3 protein, CDR3 DNA. D genes are given only for firm matches. Not all rows give a size; the values are once, few, many and, for expanded clones, a class.

v_call: TRBV3-1
clone_size: .
j_call: TRBJ1-6
d_call: .
cdr3_aa: CASSQRGTYYNSPLHF
cdr3_nt: TGTGCCAGCAGCCAACGCGGGACATACTATAATTCACCCCTCCACTTT

v_call: TRBV12-3/TRBV12-4
clone_size: few
j_call: TRBJ2-5
d_call: .
cdr3_aa: CASNPTGRLETQYF
cdr3_nt: TGTGCCAGCAATCCGACAGGCCGTCTAGAGACCCAGTACTTC

v_call: TRBV7-7
clone_size: .
j_call: TRBJ2-5
d_call: .
cdr3_aa: CASSLSAGSETQYF
cdr3_nt: TGTGCCAGCAGCTTGTCTGCAGGGTCCGAGACCCAGTACTTC

v_call: TRBV20-1
clone_size: .
j_call: TRBJ1-6
d_call: .
cdr3_aa: CSARDFREYTSPLHF
cdr3_nt: TGCAGTGCTAGAGATTTTCGGGAGTATACTTCACCCCTCCACTTT

v_call: TRBV24-1
clone_size: .
j_call: TRBJ2-1
d_call: TRBD2
cdr3_aa: CATSDVPSGRVSNEQFF
cdr3_nt: TGTGCCACCAGTGATGTTCCTAGCGGGAGGGTGTCCAATGAGCAGTTCTTC

v_call: TRBV27
clone_size: few
j_call: TRBJ1-5
d_call: TRBD1
cdr3_aa: CASRRTGGNQPQHF
cdr3_nt: TGTGCCAGCAGAAGGACAGGTGGTAATCAGCCCCAGCATTTT

v_call: TRBV7-8
clone_size: .
j_call: TRBJ1-6
d_call: .
cdr3_aa: CASSSQNSPLHF
cdr3_nt: TGTGCCAGCAGTTCACAGAATTCACCCCTCCACTTT

v_call: TRBV6-5
clone_size: .
j_call: TRBJ2-4
d_call: .
cdr3_aa: CASSYAPRGAKNIQYF
cdr3_nt: TGTGCCAGCAGTTACGCGCCCCGGGGAGCCAAAAACATTCAGTACTTC

v_call: TRBV6-1
clone_size: few
j_call: TRBJ2-1
d_call: .
cdr3_aa: CASLGRSSYNEQFF
cdr3_nt: TGTGCCAGCCTCGGGCGTAGTTCCTACAATGAGCAGTTCTTC

v_call: TRBV4-1
clone_size: few
j_call: TRBJ2-1
d_call: .
cdr3_aa: CASSQGLGRSSRSNEQFF
cdr3_nt: TGCGCCAGCAGCCAAGGACTAGGCAGGTCGTCCCGATCCAATGAGCAGTTCTTC

v_call: TRBV6-5
clone_size: .
j_call: TRBJ1-6
d_call: TRBD1
cdr3_aa: CASVWGQGTSPLHF
cdr3_nt: TGTGCCAGCGTTTGGGGACAGGGGACTTCACCCCTCCACTTT

v_call: TRBV5-4
clone_size: few
j_call: TRBJ1-1
d_call: TRBD1
cdr3_aa: CASSLSLTGSGRLNTEAFF
cdr3_nt: TGTGCCAGCAGCTTGAGTTTGACAGGGTCAGGTCGGTTGAACACTGAAGCTTTCTTT

v_call: TRBV7-9
clone_size: .
j_call: TRBJ1-2
d_call: TRBD1
cdr3_aa: CASSLRQGAVGYGYTF
cdr3_nt: TGTGCCAGCAGCTTAAGACAGGGGGCGGTTGGATATGGCTACACCTTC

v_call: TRBV6-1
clone_size: .
j_call: TRBJ2-3
d_call: TRBD2
cdr3_aa: CASSETSGTRKTF
cdr3_nt: TGTGCCAGCAGTGAAACCTCCGGGACTAGGAAGACGTTT